The 22 T cell receptor beta chains below were found in one sample sequenced in a study of technical replicates of blood from several donors. TCRdb's copy holds only in-frame clones and misses some; the assay was immunoSEQ multiplex PCR. The table records 85,000 to 100,000 clones, 95% of them present only once. The sample taken for sequencing was T cells isolated from PBMCs. All receptors come from a human donor in good health.

The rearrangement uses TRBV27 and TRBJ2-3; unclear D gene. The CDR3 spans 16 residues. In germline, CDR1 is MNHEY, CDR2 SMNVEV (reference sequence). Trimming removed 1 base at V and 0 bases at J, with 11 bases between. The CDR3 loop reads CASSLYYGESTDTQYF. The CDR3 DNA sequence: TGTGCCAGCAGTTTATACTATGGCGAGAGCACAGATACGCAGTATTTT.

In nucleotides, the CDR3 is TGTGCCAGCAGGGCCCTTAGCGGGGGGGCAGCCCCCCACAATGAGCAGTTCTTC. This encodes CASRALSGGAAPHNEQFF. The V call is TRBV27, the J call TRBJ2-1; 11 bases match TRBD2. The CDR3 length is 18 residues. CDR1 and CDR2 (germline): MNHEY, SMNVEV (reference sequence). V lost 6 bases to trimming and J lost 5 bases; unmatched junction nucleotides: 15.

This sequence joins TRBV6-5 and TRBJ2-1; 11 bases line up with TRBD2. This CDR3 spans 14 amino acids. With V trimmed by 6 bases and J by 5 bases, 3 bases remained unmatched. Germline CDR1 reads MNHEY; CDR2 reads SVGAGI. CDR3 loop: CASRPSGGNNEQFF. The CDR3 nucleotides read TGTGCCAGCAGGCCTAGCGGGGGGAACAATGAGCAGTTCTTC.

V usage is TRBV6-1 and J usage is TRBJ2-3, with D possibly being TRBD2 (7 bases). V lost 4 bases, J lost 7 bases, and 24 bases lay in between. CDR3 length equals 17 residues. Germline CDR1 and CDR2: MNHNS and SASEGT. CDR3 sequence: CASSGRGRWTAGNTQYF. CDR3 in DNA: TGTGCCAGCAGTGGTCGGGGGAGGTGGACAGCGGGAAATACGCAGTATTTT.

The genes are TRBV5-1 and TRBJ2-3, with D perhaps TRBD1 (5 bases). In germline, CDR1 is SGHRS, CDR2 YFSETQ. Trimming shortened V by 0 bases and J by 2 bases, and 13 bases separated the two germline ends. This CDR3 has 16 amino acids. Written as DNA, the CDR3 is TGCGCCAGCAGCTTGGCTTCTGACAGTCTCACAGATACGCAGTATTTT. Translating gives CASSLASDSLTDTQYF.

The chain's CDR3 is CASSLGQTSGAQETQYF. The CDR3 coding sequence is TGTGCCAGCAGCTTAGGTCAGACTAGCGGGGCACAAGAGACCCAGTACTTC. This chain joins TRBV7-2 and TRBJ2-5; 11 nucleotides match TRBD2. Germline V gives CDR1 SGHTA, CDR2 FQGNSA. V lost 1 base, J lost 2 bases, and 6 bases stayed unmatched. CDR3 length: 17 amino acids.

This clone was counted once. The V call is TRBV5-1, the J call TRBJ2-7; 8 nucleotides agree with TRBD1. The CDR3 loop spans 14 amino acids. V was pared by 7 bases and J by 4 bases, with 10 bases of the junction left unmatched. CDR1 SGHRS and CDR2 YFSETQ come from the germline V gene. Here the CDR3 DNA reads TGCGCCAGCTCCCAAGGGACAGGATTATACGAGCAGTACTTC. The encoded protein is CASSQGTGLYEQYF.

The chain uses TRBV6-1 and TRBJ2-5, with a tentative D call TRBD2 (6 bases). The CDR3 length is 14 residues. Germline values: CDR1 MNHNS, CDR2 SASEGT. The V end was cut by 2 bases, the J end by 3 bases, with 10 bases between. The CDR3 DNA is TGTGCCAGCAGTGAAATGGGAGGAGAAGAGACCCAGTACTTC. It translates to CASSEMGGEETQYF.

This chain links TRBV11-3 with TRBJ2-5; D gene unclear. Trimming left V 2 bases short and J 2 bases short, with 6 bases between. Germline assignment: CDR1 SGHNT and CDR2 YENEEA. There are 13 residues in the CDR3. The CDR3 is CASSLTVQETQYF. The CDR3 DNA reads TGTGCCAGCAGCTTAACGGTACAAGAGACCCAGTACTTC.

The chain carries TRBV7-6 and TRBJ2-4; 11 nucleotides match TRBD1. Germline CDR1 SGHVS, CDR2 FNYEAQ. With 5 bases clipped from V and 10 bases from J, the junction kept 7 bases outside the gene matches. CDR3 length equals 14 residues. The CDR3 here is CASSPGQGADIQYF. CDR3 bases: TGTGCCAGCAGCCCAGGACAGGGGGCGGATATTCAGTACTTC.

The count of this clone is one. CDR3 coding DNA: TGTGCCATCAGTGGCGGAGCGGGGGCAGGAGAGACCCAGTACTTC. This codes for CAISGGAGAGETQYF. The J gene is TRBJ2-5, the V gene TRBV10-3, with 8 bases lining up with TRBD2. Losses at the gene ends were 4 bases for V and 4 bases for J; bases not matched to a gene: 8. Germline CDR1 and CDR2: ENHRY and SYGVKD. The CDR3 sequence is 15 residues long.

The chain joins TRBV27 to TRBJ2-7; 10 nucleotides match TRBD2. Germline V gene sequence: CDR1 MNHEY, CDR2 SMNVEV (reference sequence). The length of the CDR3 is 15 residues. V lost 0 bases, J lost 2 bases, and 1 base stayed unmatched. The CDR3 nucleotides read TGTGCCAGCAGTTTATCCGGGACTAGCGCCTACGAGCAGTACTTC. Its translation: CASSLSGTSAYEQYF.

The chain joins TRBV5-1 to TRBJ2-1; 10 nucleotides agree with TRBD1. CDR1 SGHRS and CDR2 YFSETQ come from the germline V gene. V lost 7 bases and J lost 3; bases outside the gene matches: 4. CDR3 size: 14 residues. Here the CDR3 DNA reads TGCGCCAGCGGCCGGGACAGGGGCTACAATGAGCAGTTCTTC. Translation: CASGRDRGYNEQFF.

J is TRBJ1-1 and V is TRBV5-4; the match to TRBD1 covers 8 bases. In germline, CDR1 is SGHNT, CDR2 YYREEE (reference sequence). V shed 4 bases and J 9 bases; nucleotides not matched to a gene: 11. This CDR3 contains 14 residues. The CDR3 DNA is TGTGCCAGCAGCCGACAGACAGGGGTCCTTCAAGCTTTCTTT. Protein product: CASSRQTGVLQAFF.

V and J are TRBV9 and TRBJ1-1; D is unresolved. The V gene lost 0 bases and the J gene lost 3 bases, with 15 bases spanning the gap. The CDR3 is 16 residues long. Germline-derived CDR1 and CDR2 are SGDLS and YYNGEE. The CDR3 sequence: CASSVERVERDTEAFF. The DNA of the CDR3 is TGTGCCAGCAGCGTAGAACGGGTAGAGAGGGACACTGAAGCTTTCTTT.

The gene calls are TRBV10-2 and TRBJ1-5, with D uncertain. Germline CDR1 and CDR2: WSHSY and SAAADI. The CDR3 length is 13 residues. The germline V and J ends were trimmed by 7 bases and 4 bases, with 11 bases remaining between them. DNA for the CDR3: TGCGCCAGCACACAAGCGCCTAATCAGCCCCAGCATTTT. It translates to CASTQAPNQPQHF.

J is TRBJ2-1 and V is TRBV27, with 9 bases fitting TRBD1. CDR3 length: 15 amino acids. V dropped 7 bases and J dropped 8; count of bases not matched to a gene: 12. CDR1 is MNHEY and CDR2 is SMNVEV in the germline V gene (reference sequence). The CDR3 nucleotides read TGTGCCAGCAATAACCGGGACAGGGTAATCGATGAGCAGTTCTTC. Protein: CASNNRDRVIDEQFF.

This chain connects TRBV4-1 to TRBJ1-5; 8 bases are shared with TRBD1. V lost 4 bases, J lost 2 bases, and 4 bases stayed unmatched. Germline V gives CDR1 MGHRA, CDR2 YSYEKL. The CDR3 totals 15 residues. The DNA for the CDR3 is TGCGCCAGCAGCCGGCAGGGACAGGGCAATCAGCCCCAGCATTTT. As protein: CASSRQGQGNQPQHF.

The rearrangement uses TRBV19 and TRBJ2-1; possibly TRBD1 for D (5 bases). The CDR3 is made up of 12 amino acids. Trimming removed 1 base at V and 12 bases at J, with 10 bases between. Germline V CDR1 and CDR2: LNHDA, SQIVND (reference sequence). The CDR3 region is CASSIGGQPQFF. CDR3 coding DNA: TGTGCCAGTAGTATAGGGGGCCAGCCGCAGTTCTTC.

The chain carries TRBV30 and TRBJ2-7; 10 bases fit TRBD2. The CDR3 length is 15 residues. Germline CDR1 and CDR2: GTSNPN and SVGIG (reference sequence). The V and J ends lost 3 bases and 0 bases, in that order; junction bases with no gene match: 5. CDR3 DNA: TGTGCCTGGAGAGCAGCGGGGGGGAGCTCCTACGAGCAGTACTTC. Protein sequence: CAWRAAGGSSYEQYF.

This clone was recorded once. The V call is TRBV7-6, the J call TRBJ1-1; D not certain. V was clipped by 1 base and J by 4 bases, with 13 bases between them. The CDR3 is 15 amino acids. CDR1 SGHVS and CDR2 FNYEAQ come from the germline V gene. CDR3 region: CASSLGWSGGTEAFF. CDR3 coding DNA: TGTGCCAGCAGCTTAGGGTGGTCGGGTGGCACTGAAGCTTTCTTT.

This chain uses TRBV7-9 with TRBJ2-3; 7 nucleotides match TRBD2. The CDR3 spans 18 residues. J lost 4 bases, V lost 5 bases, and 18 bases had no gene match. CDR1 is SEHNR, CDR2 FQNEAQ, per germline (reference sequence). The CDR3 DNA reads as TGTGCCAGCAGCCCCTTCGCGGGAGCCAGGGAAGTCTCAGATACGCAGTATTTT. Translation: CASSPFAGAREVSDTQYF.